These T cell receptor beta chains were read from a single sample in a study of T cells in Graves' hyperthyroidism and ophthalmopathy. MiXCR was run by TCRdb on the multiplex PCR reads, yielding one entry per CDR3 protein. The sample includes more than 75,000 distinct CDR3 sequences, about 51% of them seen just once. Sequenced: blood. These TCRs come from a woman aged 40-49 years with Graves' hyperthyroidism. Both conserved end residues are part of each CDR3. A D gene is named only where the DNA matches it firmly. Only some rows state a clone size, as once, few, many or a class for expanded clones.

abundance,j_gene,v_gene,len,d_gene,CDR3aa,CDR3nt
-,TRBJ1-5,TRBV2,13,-,CASTQGFNQPQHF,TGTGCCAGCACTCAGGGTTTCAATCAGCCCCAGCATTTT
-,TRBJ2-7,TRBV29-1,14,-,CSVAGQNSYNEQYF,TGCAGCGTCGCGGGACAGAACTCCTACAATGAGCAGTACTTC
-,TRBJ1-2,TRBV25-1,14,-,CASSEQGPDGGYTF,TGTGCCAGCAGTGAGCAGGGGCCGGATGGGGGCTACACCTTC
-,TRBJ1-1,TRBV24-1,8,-,CAATEAFF,TGTGCCGCCACTGAAGCTTTCTTT
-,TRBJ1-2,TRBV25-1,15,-,CASKGSEVSNYGYTF,TGTGCCAGCAAAGGCAGCGAAGTCTCTAACTATGGCTACACCTTC
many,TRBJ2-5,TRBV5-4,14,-,CASSVLGTRETQYF,TGTGCCAGCAGCGTGCTAGGGACTCGGGAGACCCAGTACTTC
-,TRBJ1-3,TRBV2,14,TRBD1,CASSERGQGITIYF,TGTGCCAGCAGTGAGCGGGGACAGGGGATCACCATATATTTT
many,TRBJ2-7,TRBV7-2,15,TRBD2,CASSPSSGSAGEQYF,TGTGCCAGCAGCCCCTCAAGCGGGAGCGCCGGCGAGCAGTACTTC
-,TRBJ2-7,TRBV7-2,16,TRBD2,CASSLARTSGGYEQYF,TGTGCCAGCAGCTTAGCCCGGACTAGCGGGGGCTACGAGCAGTACTTC
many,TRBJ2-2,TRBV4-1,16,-,CASSQEIMSRTGELFF,TGCGCCAGCAGCCAAGAGATTATGTCCCGCACCGGGGAGCTGTTTTTT
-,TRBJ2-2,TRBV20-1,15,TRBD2,CSARCQAGEDGELFF,TGCAGTGCTAGATGTCAAGCGGGAGAGGACGGGGAGCTGTTTTTT